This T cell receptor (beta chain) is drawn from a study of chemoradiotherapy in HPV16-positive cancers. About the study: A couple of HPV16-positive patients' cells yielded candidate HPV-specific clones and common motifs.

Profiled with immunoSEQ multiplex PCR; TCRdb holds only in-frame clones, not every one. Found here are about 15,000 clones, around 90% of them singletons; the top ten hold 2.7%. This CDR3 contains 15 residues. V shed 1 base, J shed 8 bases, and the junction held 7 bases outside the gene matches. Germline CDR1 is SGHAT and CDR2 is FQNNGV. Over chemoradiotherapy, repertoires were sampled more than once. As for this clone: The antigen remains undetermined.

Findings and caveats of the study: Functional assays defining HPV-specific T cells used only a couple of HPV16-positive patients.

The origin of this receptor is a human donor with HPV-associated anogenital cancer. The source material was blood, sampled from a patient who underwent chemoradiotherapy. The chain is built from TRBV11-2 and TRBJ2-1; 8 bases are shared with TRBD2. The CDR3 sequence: CASSLGGGGYYEQFF. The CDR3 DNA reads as TGTGCCAGCAGCTTAGGTGGCGGGGGGTACTATGAGCAGTTCTTC.